This T cell receptor beta chain comes out of a study of breast tumors, draining lymph nodes, adjacent tissues. TCRdb ran MiXCR on the multiplex PCR reads and lists one entry per CDR3 protein. This sample has fewer than 150,000 distinct CDR3 sequences, with 20% to 25% found just once. General study results and limits: Luminal-like breast cancer showed significantly greater tumor-nontumor repertoire similarity than basal-like breast cancer did. Findings are consistent with lymph node origin and intratumoral expansion of most tumor T cells. Data only fit, rather than demonstrated, lymph node origin of most tumor T cells.

This clonotype was picked up a small number of times. Its target is not known. The lymph nodes were axillary draining lymph nodes from breast cancer patients. CDR1 is LGHDT and CDR2 is YNNKEL in the germline V gene (reference sequence). The V end lost 8 bases, the J end lost 0 bases, and 10 bases lay between the germline ends. The CDR3 extends over 14 amino acids. The specimen sequenced was axillary lymph node tissue. V is TRBV3-1 and J is TRBJ2-2, with D perhaps TRBD1 (5 bases). The TCR sequence derives from a female donor with breast cancer. Some clones in this sample may be carry-over from other donors' samples. The CDR3 region has the DNA TGTGCCAGCCAGGGCACCCCGAACACCGGGGAGCTGTTTTTT. It specifies CASQGTPNTGELFF.